What follows are 24 T cell receptor beta chains derived from one specimen sequenced in a study of monozygotic twins with inflammatory bowel disease. TCRdb re-called the 5' RACE reads; one entry per CDR3 protein, DNA not given. This repertoire comprises about 450,000 distinct CDR3 sequences; its ten largest clones make up about 2.6%. The sequencing input was blood. These receptor sequences come from a human donor with ulcerative colitis or Crohn's disease, or a healthy co-twin of an affected twin (not recorded which).

The J gene is TRBJ2-2, the V gene TRBV11-2; TCRdb's D call, TRBD1, is unchecked because there is no DNA. The CDR3 runs 17 residues. Per the germline V gene, CDR1 is SGHAT and CDR2 is FQNNGV. CDR3 loop: CASSSPLNRGLTGELFF.

CDR3 region: CSARDREYSNQPQHF. The chain combines TRBV20-1 with TRBJ1-5; TCRdb's D gene call, TRBD1, goes unchecked for lack of DNA. Germline-derived CDR1 and CDR2 are DFQATT and SNEGSKA (reference sequence). This CDR3 spans 15 amino acids.

V is TRBV7-3 and J is TRBJ2-3; TCRdb lists TRBD1, though no DNA is available to test this call. This CDR3 comprises 14 residues. Germline assignment: CDR1 SGHTA and CDR2 FQGTGA. The CDR3: CASSFSGGQDTQYF.

The chain combines TRBV14 with TRBJ2-7; without DNA, the TCRdb call of TRBD2 cannot be checked. This CDR3 comprises 15 residues. Germline V gives CDR1 SGHDN, CDR2 FVKESK. The CDR3 loop is CASSQERDPSYEQYF.

The chain combines TRBV5-1 with TRBJ1-4. This CDR3 is built from 12 residues. Germline V gives CDR1 SGHRS, CDR2 YFSETQ. CDR3 in amino acids: CASTQEGEKLFF.

This sequence joins TRBV5-1 and TRBJ2-1; TCRdb picks TRBD2, but there is no DNA to check that call. Looked up from germline, CDR1 is SGHRS and CDR2 is YFSETQ. This CDR3 region has 16 residues. The CDR3 is CASSSLAGASYNEQFF. The variable domain in full, with the rest retrieved from reference TRBV5-1 and TRBJ2-1, is KAGVTQTPRYLIKTRGQQVTLSCSPISGHRSVSWYQQTPGQGLQFLFEYFSETQRNKGNFPGRFSGRQFSNSRSEMNVSTLELGDSALYLCASSSLAGASYNEQFFGPGTRLTVL.

The chain couples TRBV29-1 to TRBJ1-4. Germline V CDR1 and CDR2: SQVTM, ANQGSEA. This CDR3 spans 13 amino acids. The CDR3 is CSVVGGSDEKLFF.

CDR3 residues: CASSRDSSGVADTQYF. This chain joins TRBV5-1 and TRBJ2-3; the TCRdb D gene call, TRBD2, has no DNA to confirm it. CDR3 size: 16 residues. Per germline, CDR1 SGHRS and CDR2 YFSETQ.

The V gene is TRBV19, the J gene TRBJ2-1; no DNA is available, so the TRBD2 call from TCRdb remains unchecked. Germline lookup yields CDR1 LNHDA and CDR2 SQIVND (reference sequence). CDR3 size: 17 residues. The CDR3 sequence is CATSLELAGGDENEQFF. The variable domain in full, with the rest retrieved from reference TRBV19 and TRBJ2-1, is DGGITQSPKYLFRKEGQNVTLSCEQNLNHDAMYWYRQDPGQGLRLIYYSQIVNDFQKGDIAEGYSVSREKKESFPLTVTSAQKNPTAFYLCATSLELAGGDENEQFFGPGTRLTVL.

The rearrangement links TRBV4-1 to TRBJ2-5; the D gene TCRdb calls, TRBD1, cannot be checked with no DNA. This CDR3 is 12 amino acids long. The germline V gene encodes CDR1 MGHRA and CDR2 YSYEKL. CDR3 region: CASSQEGQTQYF.

The chain couples TRBV4-2 to TRBJ1-1; absent DNA, TCRdb's TRBD1 call cannot be checked. CDR1 is LGHNA, CDR2 YNFKEQ, per germline. The CDR3 spans 18 residues. The CDR3 is CASSQEGSSYGGKDEAFF.

V is TRBV20-1 and J is TRBJ2-4. The CDR3 totals 13 residues. Germline lookup yields CDR1 DFQATT and CDR2 SNEGSKA (reference sequence). CDR3 amino acids: CSASGVGKNIQYF.

The chain uses TRBV11-2 and TRBJ2-1; checking the TCRdb D call of TRBD1 is not possible without DNA. Germline lookup yields CDR1 SGHAT and CDR2 FQNNGV. The CDR3 extends over 13 amino acids. CDR3 region: CASSFNRGNEQFF.

V and J are TRBV7-2 and TRBJ2-2; TCRdb indicates TRBD1, and absent DNA this call remains unverified. Per the germline V gene, CDR1 is SGHTA and CDR2 is FQGNSA. This CDR3 has 16 amino acids. This chain's CDR3 is CASSTGGRVNTGELFF. Looking up the rest from reference TRBV7-2 and TRBJ2-2 gives the full variable domain: GAGVSQSPSNKVTEKGKDVELRCDPISGHTALYWYRQSLGQGLEFLIYFQGNSAPDKSGLPSDRFSAERTGGSVSTLTIQRTQQEDSAVYLCASSTGGRVNTGELFFGEGSRLTVL.

V is TRBV7-2 and J is TRBJ2-1; as DNA is missing, the TRBD1 call by TCRdb cannot be tested. Germline CDR1 is SGHTA and CDR2 is FQGNSA. The CDR3 loop spans 16 amino acids. The chain's CDR3 is CVSRHNPGPGGNEQFF. The full variable domain, rest sourced from reference TRBV7-2 and TRBJ2-1, is GAGVSQSPSNKVTEKGKDVELRCDPISGHTALYWYRQSLGQGLEFLIYFQGNSAPDKSGLPSDRFSAERTGGSVSTLTIQRTQQEDSAVYLCVSRHNPGPGGNEQFFGPGTRLTVL.

The chain links TRBV11-2 to TRBJ2-3; TCRdb's D call, TRBD2, is unchecked because there is no DNA. The CDR3 contains 14 residues. Germline lookup yields CDR1 SGHAT and CDR2 FQNNGV. The CDR3 is CASSLQRGGDTQYF.

V is TRBV12-3 or TRBV12-4 and J is TRBJ1-3. This CDR3 has 14 amino acids. The CDR3 loop reads CASTWWSSGNTIYF.

This chain connects TRBV27 to TRBJ2-3; TCRdb reports TRBD2, a call that lacks DNA to check it against. Looked up from germline, CDR1 is MNHEY and CDR2 is SMNVEV (reference sequence). The CDR3 is made up of 16 amino acids. The CDR3 is CASSKIFPGGRDTQYF.

The V and J genes are TRBV20-1 and TRBJ2-7; TCRdb outputs TRBD1, but without DNA this stays unchecked. Germline-derived CDR1 and CDR2 are DFQATT and SNEGSKA (reference sequence). CDR3 size: 15 residues. The CDR3: CSAVGGGSSSYEQYF.

V is TRBV7-2 and J is TRBJ1-1; TCRdb's assignment of TRBD1 cannot be checked, as there is no DNA. CDR3 length equals 14 residues. The germline V gene encodes CDR1 SGHTA and CDR2 FQGNSA. CDR3 amino acids: CASNPQGARTEAFF.

V is TRBV12-3 or TRBV12-4 and J is TRBJ2-6; TCRdb outputs TRBD2, but without DNA this stays unchecked. The CDR3 consists of 15 residues. The CDR3 region is CASRGGISGANVLTF.

The chain uses TRBV7-9 and TRBJ1-4. Germline CDR1 reads SEHNR; CDR2 reads FQNEAQ (reference sequence). This CDR3 is built from 17 residues. CDR3: CASSLTESTRGDEKLFF.

V is TRBV7-8 and J is TRBJ1-1; TCRdb returns TRBD1, unconfirmable since there is no DNA. The CDR3 contains 15 residues. CDR1 SGHVS and CDR2 FQNEAQ come from the germline V gene. CDR3 sequence reads: CASSFTGAENTEAFF.

This chain uses TRBV20-1 with TRBJ2-5; lacking DNA, the TRBD1 call made by TCRdb goes unchecked. The CDR3 spans 14 residues. Germline values: CDR1 DFQATT, CDR2 SNEGSKA (reference sequence). The chain's CDR3 is CSARPTGRGETQYF.